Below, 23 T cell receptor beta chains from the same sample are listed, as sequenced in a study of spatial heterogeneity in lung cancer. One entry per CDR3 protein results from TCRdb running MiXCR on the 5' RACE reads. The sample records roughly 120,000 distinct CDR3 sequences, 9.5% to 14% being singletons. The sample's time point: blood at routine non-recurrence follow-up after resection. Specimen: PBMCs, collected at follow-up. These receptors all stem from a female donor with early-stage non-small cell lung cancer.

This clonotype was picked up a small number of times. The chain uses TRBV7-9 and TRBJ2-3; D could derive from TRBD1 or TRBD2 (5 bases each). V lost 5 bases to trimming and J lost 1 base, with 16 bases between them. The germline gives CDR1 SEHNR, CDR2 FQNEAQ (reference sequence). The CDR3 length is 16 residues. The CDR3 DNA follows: TGTGCCAGCAGCCTCACTAGGGGCTGGGGCACAGATACGCAGTATTTT. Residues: CASSLTRGWGTDTQYF.

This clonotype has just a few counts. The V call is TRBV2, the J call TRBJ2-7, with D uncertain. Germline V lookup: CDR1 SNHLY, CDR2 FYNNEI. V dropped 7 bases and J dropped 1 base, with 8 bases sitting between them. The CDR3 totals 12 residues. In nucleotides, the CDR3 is TGTGCCAGCAAATATGCGTCCTACGAGCAGTACTTC. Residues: CASKYASYEQYF.

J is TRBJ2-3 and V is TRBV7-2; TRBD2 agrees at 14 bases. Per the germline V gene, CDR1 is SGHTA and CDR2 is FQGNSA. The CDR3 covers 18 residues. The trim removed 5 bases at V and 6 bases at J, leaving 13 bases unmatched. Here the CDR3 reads CASSMGTSGSPVHDTQYF. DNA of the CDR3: TGTGCCAGCAGCATGGGGACTAGCGGGAGTCCAGTCCACGATACGCAGTATTTT.

The CDR3 loop reads CSVLSRRKGNTEAFF. The CDR3 DNA is TGCAGCGTTCTCTCTCGTAGGAAAGGGAACACTGAAGCTTTCTTT. The chain links TRBV29-1 to TRBJ1-1; D not resolved. Trimming took off 5 bases at V and 1 base at J, with 17 bases between the two ends. This CDR3 is 15 amino acids long. Germline V gene data show CDR1 as SQVTM and CDR2 as ANQGSEA. The whole variable domain, remainder taken from reference TRBV29-1 and TRBJ1-1, is SAVISQKPSRDICQRGTSLTIQCQVDSQVTMMFWYRQQPGQSLTLIATANQGSEATYESGFVIDKFPISRPNLTFSTLTVSNMSPEDSSIYLCSVLSRRKGNTEAFFGQGTRLTVV.

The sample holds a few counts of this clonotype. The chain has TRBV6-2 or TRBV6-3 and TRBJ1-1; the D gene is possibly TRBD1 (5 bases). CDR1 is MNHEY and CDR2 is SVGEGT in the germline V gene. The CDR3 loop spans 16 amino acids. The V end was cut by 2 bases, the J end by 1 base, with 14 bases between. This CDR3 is CASSYRPDKKNTEAFF. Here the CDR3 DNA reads TGTGCCAGCAGTTACCGGCCGGACAAAAAGAACACTGAAGCTTTCTTT.

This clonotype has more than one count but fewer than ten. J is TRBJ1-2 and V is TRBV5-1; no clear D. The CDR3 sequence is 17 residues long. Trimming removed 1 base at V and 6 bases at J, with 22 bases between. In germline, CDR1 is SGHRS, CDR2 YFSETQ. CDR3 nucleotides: TGCGCCAGCAGCTTGCCGGGCAGGAAAATCGATTATGATGGCTACACCTTC. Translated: CASSLPGRKIDYDGYTF.

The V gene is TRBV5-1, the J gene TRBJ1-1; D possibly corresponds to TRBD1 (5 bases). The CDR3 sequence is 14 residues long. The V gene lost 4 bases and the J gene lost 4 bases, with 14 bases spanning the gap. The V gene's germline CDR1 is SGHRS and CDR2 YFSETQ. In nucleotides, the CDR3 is TGCGCCAGCAGCCTATTCGGGGGTCCCACTGAAGCTTTCTTT. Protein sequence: CASSLFGGPTEAFF.

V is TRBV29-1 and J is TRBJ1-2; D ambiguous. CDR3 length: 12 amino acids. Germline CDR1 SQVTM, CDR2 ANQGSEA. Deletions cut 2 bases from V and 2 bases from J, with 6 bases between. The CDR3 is CSVEIQNYGYTF. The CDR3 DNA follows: TGCAGCGTTGAAATTCAGAACTATGGCTACACCTTC.

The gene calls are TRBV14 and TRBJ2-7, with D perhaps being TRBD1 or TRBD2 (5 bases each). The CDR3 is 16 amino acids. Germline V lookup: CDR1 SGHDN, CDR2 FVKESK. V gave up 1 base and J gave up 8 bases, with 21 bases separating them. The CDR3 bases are TGTGCCAGCAGCCAAGGAATAGGGACGCTAATAACCAAGCAGTACTTC. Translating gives CASSQGIGTLITKQYF. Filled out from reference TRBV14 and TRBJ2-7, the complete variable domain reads EAGVTQFPSHSVIEKGQTVTLRCDPISGHDNLYWYRRVMGKEIKFLLHFVKESKQDESGMPNNRFLAERTGGTYSTLKVQPAELEDSGVYFCASSQGIGTLITKQYFGPGTRLTVT.

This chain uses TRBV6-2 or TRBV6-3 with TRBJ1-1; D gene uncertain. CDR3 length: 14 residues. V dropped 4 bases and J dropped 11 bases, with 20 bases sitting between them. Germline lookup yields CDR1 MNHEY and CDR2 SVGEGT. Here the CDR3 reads CASSSLRPPGDAFF. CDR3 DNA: TGTGCCAGCAGTTCCCTCCGCCCGCCGGGAGATGCTTTCTTT.

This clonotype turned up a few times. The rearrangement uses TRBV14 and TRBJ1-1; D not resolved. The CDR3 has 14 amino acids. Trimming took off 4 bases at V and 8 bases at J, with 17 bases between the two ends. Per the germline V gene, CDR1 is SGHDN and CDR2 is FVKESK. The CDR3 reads CASSPHLAGLEAFF. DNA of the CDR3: TGTGCCAGCAGCCCCCACCTGGCAGGACTAGAAGCTTTCTTT.

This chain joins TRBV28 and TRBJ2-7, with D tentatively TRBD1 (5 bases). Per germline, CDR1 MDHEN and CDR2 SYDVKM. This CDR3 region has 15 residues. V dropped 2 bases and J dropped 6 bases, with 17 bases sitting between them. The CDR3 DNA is TGTGCCAGCAGTTTAAGTGTTTCAGGGCATCGCGAGCAGTACTTC. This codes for CASSLSVSGHREQYF.

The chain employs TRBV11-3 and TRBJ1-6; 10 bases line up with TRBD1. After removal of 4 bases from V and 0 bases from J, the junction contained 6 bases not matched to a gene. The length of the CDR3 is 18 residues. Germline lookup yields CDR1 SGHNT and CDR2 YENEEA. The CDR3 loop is CASSWGQGRSSYNSPLHF. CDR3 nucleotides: TGTGCCAGCAGCTGGGGACAGGGGCGGAGCTCCTATAATTCACCCCTCCACTTT.

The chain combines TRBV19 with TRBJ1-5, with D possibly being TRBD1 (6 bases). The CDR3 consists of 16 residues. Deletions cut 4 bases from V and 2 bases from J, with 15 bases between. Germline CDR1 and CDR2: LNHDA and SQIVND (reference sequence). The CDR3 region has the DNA TGTGCCAGTAGTACCAACAGGGTTCTAGGCAATCAGCCCCAGCATTTT. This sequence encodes CASSTNRVLGNQPQHF. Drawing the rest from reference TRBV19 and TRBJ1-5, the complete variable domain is DGGITQSPKYLFRKEGQNVTLSCEQNLNHDAMYWYRQDPGQGLRLIYYSQIVNDFQKGDIAEGYSVSREKKESFPLTVTSAQKNPTAFYLCASSTNRVLGNQPQHFGDGTRLSIL.

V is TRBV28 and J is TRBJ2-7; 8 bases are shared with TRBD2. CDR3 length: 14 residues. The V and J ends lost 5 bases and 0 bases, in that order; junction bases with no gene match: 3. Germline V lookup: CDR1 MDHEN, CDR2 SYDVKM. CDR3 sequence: CASSESGSSYEQYF. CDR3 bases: TGTGCCAGCAGTGAAAGCGGGAGCTCCTACGAGCAGTACTTC.

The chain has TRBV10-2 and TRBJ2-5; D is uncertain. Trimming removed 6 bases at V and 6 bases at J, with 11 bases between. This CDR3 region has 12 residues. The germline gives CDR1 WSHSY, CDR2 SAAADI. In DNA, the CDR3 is TGCGCCAGCAGCGCCCAAGCCCAGACCCAGTACTTC. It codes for CASSAQAQTQYF.

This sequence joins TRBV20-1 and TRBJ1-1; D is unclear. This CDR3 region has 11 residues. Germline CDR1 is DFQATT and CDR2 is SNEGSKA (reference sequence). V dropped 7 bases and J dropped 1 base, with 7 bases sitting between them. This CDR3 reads CSGRKNTEAFF. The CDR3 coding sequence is TGCAGTGGCCGGAAGAACACTGAAGCTTTCTTT.

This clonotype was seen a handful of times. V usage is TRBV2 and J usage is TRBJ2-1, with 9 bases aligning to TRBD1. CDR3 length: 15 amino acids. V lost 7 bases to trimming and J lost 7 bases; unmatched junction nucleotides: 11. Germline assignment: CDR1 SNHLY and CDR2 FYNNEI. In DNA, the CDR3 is TGTGCCAGCATCCGCGACAGGGGGAGTAAAAATGAGCAGTTCTTC. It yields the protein CASIRDRGSKNEQFF.

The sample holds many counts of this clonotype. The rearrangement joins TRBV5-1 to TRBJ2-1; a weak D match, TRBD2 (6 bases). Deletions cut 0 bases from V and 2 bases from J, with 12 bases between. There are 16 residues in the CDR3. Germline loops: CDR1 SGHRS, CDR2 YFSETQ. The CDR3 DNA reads TGCGCCAGCAGCTTGGGGGAACTAGCCCCCTACAATGAGCAGTTCTTC. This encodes CASSLGELAPYNEQFF.

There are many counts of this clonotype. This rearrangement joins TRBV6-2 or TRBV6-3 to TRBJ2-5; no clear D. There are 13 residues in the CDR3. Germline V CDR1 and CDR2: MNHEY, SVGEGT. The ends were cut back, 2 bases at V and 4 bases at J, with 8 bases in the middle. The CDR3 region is CASSYGHGETQYF. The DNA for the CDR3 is TGTGCCAGCAGTTACGGGCACGGAGAGACCCAGTACTTC.

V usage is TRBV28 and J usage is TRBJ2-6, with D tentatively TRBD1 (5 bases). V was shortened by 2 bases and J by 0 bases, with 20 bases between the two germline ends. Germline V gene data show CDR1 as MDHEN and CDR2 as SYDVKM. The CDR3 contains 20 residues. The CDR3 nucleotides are TGTGCCAGCAGTTTAGGTGCCCTTCACAGGCTATACTCTGGGGCCAACGTCCTGACTTTC. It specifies CASSLGALHRLYSGANVLTF.

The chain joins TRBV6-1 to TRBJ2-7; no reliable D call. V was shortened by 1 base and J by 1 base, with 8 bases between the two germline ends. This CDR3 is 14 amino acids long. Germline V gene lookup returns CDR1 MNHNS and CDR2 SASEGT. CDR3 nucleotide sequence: TGTGCCAGCAGTGAAGGGTGGCAGTCCTACGAGCAGTACTTC. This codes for CASSEGWQSYEQYF.

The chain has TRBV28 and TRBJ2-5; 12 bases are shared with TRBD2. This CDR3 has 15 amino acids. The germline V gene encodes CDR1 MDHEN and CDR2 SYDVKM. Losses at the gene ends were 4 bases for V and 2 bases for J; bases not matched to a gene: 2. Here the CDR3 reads CASSSGLAGQETQYF. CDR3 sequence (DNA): TGTGCCAGCAGTTCTGGACTAGCGGGGCAAGAGACCCAGTACTTC.